This T cell receptor beta chain was documented in a study of shared clonotypes between healthy human individuals. General study findings and limits: It was anticipated that sequencing depth would influence how many clonotypes donors shared.

As for this clone: Antigen: not known.

The table came from immunoSEQ multiplex PCR; TCRdb's copy has only in-frame clones and leaves some out. This sample yields fewer than 2.5 million clones, of which 93% are seen a single time; around 0.4% belongs to the top ten. The V and J ends lost 1 base and 0 bases respectively, with 7 bases between them. CDR1 is SGHDN, CDR2 FVKESK, per germline. The CDR3 length is 15 residues. All participating donors were Caucasian adults from Nashville, Tennessee. This chain connects TRBV14 to TRBJ1-3; D remains ambiguous. The receptor was isolated from a man aged 18 to 30 in good health. Some clones in this sample may be carry-over from other donors' samples. Sequencing used naive CD4+ T cells from PBMCs. The sample's subset: CD45RA+ positively selected. This CDR3 is CASSQVSYSGNTIYF. CDR3 sequence (DNA): TGTGCCAGCAGCCAAGTAAGCTACTCTGGAAACACCATATATTTT.